The 7 T cell receptor beta chains given below trace back to one sample, sequenced in a study of T cells after somatic rescue of genetic block. Only in-frame clones appear in the TCRdb table, and some are missing; sequencing was by immunoSEQ multiplex PCR. The repertoire holds 13,000 to 15,000 clones, with approximately 79% as singletons. Sequencing used peripheral blood mononuclear cells (PBMCs). These receptors all come from a boy aged 5-17 years.

This clone was detected a few times. The chain uses TRBV7-9 and TRBJ2-7; D might be TRBD2 (5 bases). The CDR3 totals 15 residues. CDR1 and CDR2 (germline): SEHNR, FQNEAQ (reference sequence). Trimming took off 1 base at V and 5 bases at J, with 15 bases between the two ends. CDR3 residues: CASSLVPLISDEQYF. The CDR3 DNA follows: TGTGCCAGCAGCTTAGTCCCTCTCATTAGCGACGAGCAGTACTTC.

The J gene is TRBJ2-3, the V gene TRBV11-3, with 7 bases that match TRBD1. Germline lookup yields CDR1 SGHNT and CDR2 YENEEA. The CDR3 is 18 residues long. Unmatched junction bases numbered 16, after V lost 5 bases and J lost 2 bases. CDR3 sequence: CASSQSYIQGEYTDTQYF. The CDR3 bases are TGTGCCAGCAGCCAATCTTATATTCAGGGGGAGTACACAGATACGCAGTATTTT. Full variable domain (missing parts from reference TRBV11-3 and TRBJ2-3): EAGVVQSPRYKIIEKKQPVAFWCNPISGHNTLYWYLQNLGQGPELLIRYENEEAVDDSQLPKDRFSAERLKGVDSTLKIQPAELGDSAVYLCASSQSYIQGEYTDTQYFGPGTRLTVL.

This clone has just one count. The J gene is TRBJ1-2, the V gene TRBV29-1; D call uncertain. Trimming stripped 4 bases from V and 6 bases from J, with 21 bases between. This CDR3 is 15 amino acids long. Germline values: CDR1 SQVTM, CDR2 ANQGSEA. CDR3 protein: CSVAPWITGTNGYTF. CDR3 nucleotide sequence: TGCAGCGTTGCCCCCTGGATCACGGGAACGAATGGCTACACCTTC.

The table lists this clone with a few counts. The J gene is TRBJ1-6, the V gene TRBV4-2; 9 bases fit TRBD1. The germline V gene has CDR1 LGHNA and CDR2 YNFKEQ. The V gene end was trimmed by 4 bases and the J gene end by 9 bases; junction bases not matched to a gene: 7. The CDR3 loop spans 15 amino acids. The CDR3, as DNA: TGTGCCAGCAGCCCTTCCGACAGGGGGACTTCACCCCTCCACTTT. As protein: CASSPSDRGTSPLHF.

This sequence joins TRBV10-2 and TRBJ2-2, with TRBD2 as a possible D gene (6 bases). There are 15 residues in the CDR3. Trimming took off 7 bases at V and 1 base at J, with 13 bases between the two ends. CDR1 and CDR2 (germline): WSHSY, SAAADI. The CDR3, as DNA: TGCGCCAGCAAAAGTGGCGGGGTGAACACCGGGGAGCTGTTTTTT. Translating gives CASKSGGVNTGELFF.

The rearrangement links TRBV6-5 to TRBJ2-7; D unresolved. In germline, CDR1 is MNHEY, CDR2 SVGAGI. This CDR3 has 15 residues. The V gene lost 6 bases and the J gene lost 1 base, with 16 bases spanning the gap. The CDR3 sequence is CASREIWDGSYEQYF. The CDR3 coding sequence is TGTGCCAGCAGGGAAATATGGGATGGGTCCTACGAGCAGTACTTC.

V and J are TRBV6-6 and TRBJ2-7; D unresolved. The germline V gene has CDR1 MNHNY and CDR2 SVGAGI (reference sequence). V dropped 0 bases and J dropped 4 bases, with 10 bases sitting between them. The CDR3 sequence is 14 residues long. As DNA, the CDR3 is TGTGCCAGCAGTTACTCTGGATCCGTTTACGAGCAGTACTTC. The encoded protein is CASSYSGSVYEQYF.